This entry lists 18 T cell receptor beta chains sequenced from one sample in a study of long-term antiretroviral therapy in people with HIV. A v3.0 immunoSEQ assay was performed at survey level. TCRdb's copy holds only in-frame clones and misses some; the assay was immunoSEQ multiplex PCR. The table records about 28,000 clones, just under 80% of them present only once. This specimen was unsorted PBMCs, taken 1.5 years before starting antiretroviral therapy. The receptors derive from a man aged 18-30 years with HIV.

The chain carries TRBV7-2 and TRBJ2-2; 7 nucleotides line up with TRBD2. V lost 8 bases to trimming and J lost 6 bases; unmatched junction nucleotides: 15. CDR1 is SGHTA and CDR2 is FQGNSA in the germline V gene. There are 16 residues in the CDR3. The CDR3 protein is CASLLSPAGAAGELFF. The CDR3 coding sequence is TGTGCCAGCCTTCTATCTCCGGCGGGAGCGGCCGGGGAGCTGTTTTTT.

The rearrangement uses TRBV6-5 and TRBJ1-1; D gene uncertain. Germline assignment: CDR1 MNHEY and CDR2 SVGAGI. The CDR3 is 12 residues long. V gave up 5 bases and J gave up 8 bases, with 12 bases separating them. The CDR3 DNA follows: TGTGCCAGCAGTGACAAGGGTCGCGAAGCTTTCTTT. It translates to CASSDKGREAFF.

The V call is TRBV11-1, the J call TRBJ1-1; the D is unclear. Germline CDR1 is SGHAT and CDR2 is FQDESV (reference sequence). Trimming removed 6 bases at V and 0 bases at J, with 8 bases between. This CDR3 comprises 13 residues. The CDR3 loop reads CASSPNLNTEAFF. CDR3 coding DNA: TGTGCCAGCAGTCCTAATTTGAACACTGAAGCTTTCTTT.

This clone came up a few times. The J gene is TRBJ2-7, the V gene TRBV7-6; no clear D. The CDR3 contains 13 residues. Germline V gene lookup returns CDR1 SGHVS and CDR2 FNYEAQ. The V end lost 3 bases, the J end lost 1 base, and 7 bases lay between the germline ends. CDR3 nucleotides: TGTGCCAGCAGCTTTTCGGGTTCCTACGAGCAGTACTTC. Translated: CASSFSGSYEQYF.

This chain links TRBV30 with TRBJ1-6; TRBD1 aligns across 10 bases. This CDR3 comprises 13 residues. Germline V gives CDR1 GTSNPN, CDR2 SVGIG (reference sequence). The CDR3 DNA reads TGTGCTCAACAGGGACAGGGGAATTCACCCCTCCACTTT. This encodes CAQQGQGNSPLHF.

CDR3 DNA: TGTGCCAGCAGTACTGTGACCGGTTCCCTATACAATGAGCAGTTCTTC. Its translation is CASSTVTGSLYNEQFF. The V call is TRBV28, the J call TRBJ2-1; no firm D call. Trimming took off 5 bases at V and 4 bases at J, with 18 bases between the two ends. This CDR3 is built from 16 residues. Germline values: CDR1 MDHEN, CDR2 SYDVKM. The full variable domain, its missing parts supplied by reference TRBV28 and TRBJ2-1, is DVKVTQSSRYLVKRTGEKVFLECVQDMDHENMFWYRQDPGLGLRLIYFSYDVKMKEKGDIPEGYSVSREKKERFSLILESASTNQTSMYLCASSTVTGSLYNEQFFGPGTRLTVL.

The rearrangement uses TRBV30 and TRBJ1-2; possibly TRBD1 for D (5 bases). Per germline, CDR1 GTSNPN and CDR2 SVGIG (reference sequence). V shed 4 bases and J shed 8 bases, with 14 bases lying between them. The CDR3 is 12 amino acids. The CDR3 loop reads CAWTTGTEGYTF. DNA of the CDR3: TGTGCCTGGACCACCGGGACGGAGGGCTACACCTTC.

V is TRBV15 and J is TRBJ2-5, with 9 nucleotides matching TRBD1. Germline CDR1 reads LNHNV; CDR2 reads YYDKDF (reference sequence). This CDR3 is 16 amino acids long. The V gene end was trimmed by 0 bases and the J gene end by 5 bases; junction bases not matched to a gene: 7. The CDR3 protein is CATSRDGNRGRETQYF. CDR3 nucleotide sequence: TGTGCCACCAGCAGAGATGGGAACAGGGGGCGGGAGACCCAGTACTTC.

This rearrangement joins TRBV13 to TRBJ1-4; perhaps TRBD1 as D (6 bases). The germline CDR1 and CDR2 sequences are PRHDT and FYEKMQ (reference sequence). V was pared by 5 bases and J by 0 bases, with 10 bases between. The CDR3 consists of 15 residues. CDR3 bases: TGTGCCAGCAGCCGCAGGGGAGCAACTAATGAAAAACTGTTTTTT. Translation: CASSRRGATNEKLFF.

The chain has TRBV5-1 and TRBJ2-3; perhaps TRBD1 as D (6 bases). Trimming removed 2 bases at V and 1 base at J, with 8 bases between. Germline V gene sequence: CDR1 SGHRS, CDR2 YFSETQ. The CDR3 has 14 amino acids. In nucleotides, the CDR3 is TGCGCCAGCAGCTTCTCAGGGGGCACAGATACGCAGTATTTT. Its translation: CASSFSGGTDTQYF.

This clone came up once. J is TRBJ2-2 and V is TRBV28; 11 bases are shared with TRBD1. After removal of 2 bases from V and 4 bases from J, the junction contained 6 bases not matched to a gene. In germline, CDR1 is MDHEN, CDR2 SYDVKM. The CDR3 has 17 residues. The CDR3 bases are TGTGCCAGCAGTTTAAGAGGACAGGGGGCGGTCACCGGGGAGCTGTTTTTT. Protein product: CASSLRGQGAVTGELFF.

The V and J genes are TRBV5-1 and TRBJ2-1; the D is unclear. Germline loops: CDR1 SGHRS, CDR2 YFSETQ. CDR3 size: 13 residues. The V end lost 3 bases, the J end lost 2 bases, and 6 bases lay between the germline ends. CDR3 residues: CASSSSTYNEQFF. The CDR3 region has the DNA TGCGCCAGCAGCTCATCGACCTACAATGAGCAGTTCTTC.

The chain links TRBV6-5 to TRBJ2-2, with 10 positions matching TRBD1. The germline CDR1 and CDR2 sequences are MNHEY and SVGAGI. The CDR3 extends over 15 amino acids. V dropped 2 bases and J dropped 9; count of bases not matched to a gene: 6. For the CDR3, the DNA is TGTGCCAGCAGTTACGGGACAGGGGTTATCCGGGAGCTGTTTTTT. As protein: CASSYGTGVIRELFF.

The chain recombines TRBV25-1 with TRBJ2-7; weak D call: TRBD2 (5 bases). Trimming pared 1 base from V and 6 bases from J, leaving 13 bases between. CDR3 length equals 14 residues. Germline V lookup: CDR1 MGHDK, CDR2 SYGVNS. CDR3 nucleotides: TGTGCCAGCAGTGAATGGGGAGAGGGTTCCGAGCAGTACTTC. Protein: CASSEWGEGSEQYF.

The rearrangement links TRBV2 to TRBJ2-1, with TRBD2 identical over 11 bases. V gave up 6 bases and J gave up 5 bases; unmatched junction bases: 9. The CDR3 is 16 amino acids. CDR1 is SNHLY, CDR2 FYNNEI, per germline. CDR3 DNA sequence: TGTGCCAGCAGGACCGGGACTAGCGGATTAAACAATGAGCAGTTCTTC. Amino acid sequence: CASRTGTSGLNNEQFF.

This chain uses TRBV7-9 with TRBJ1-1; no definite D call. V was shortened by 1 base and J by 1 base, with 4 bases between the two germline ends. Looked up from germline, CDR1 is SEHNR and CDR2 is FQNEAQ (reference sequence). The CDR3 has 13 residues. CDR3 residues: CASSLEGNTEAFF. Written as DNA, the CDR3 is TGTGCCAGCAGCTTAGAAGGGAACACTGAAGCTTTCTTT. Filled out from reference TRBV7-9 and TRBJ1-1, the complete variable domain reads DTGVSQNPRHKITKRGQNVTFRCDPISEHNRLYWYRQTLGQGPEFLTYFQNEAQLEKSRLLSDRFSAERPKGSFSTLEIQRTEQGDSAMYLCASSLEGNTEAFFGQGTRLTVV.

The chain carries TRBV4-2 and TRBJ1-6, with D perhaps matching TRBD1 (6 bases). Trimming took 1 base from V and 5 from J, leaving 15 bases between them. This CDR3 comprises 17 residues. Germline-derived CDR1 and CDR2 are LGHNA and YNFKEQ. The CDR3 here is CASSQVSLQGDNSPLHF. DNA for the CDR3: TGTGCCAGCAGCCAAGTCTCTCTACAGGGAGATAATTCACCCCTCCACTTT.

The chain couples TRBV5-6 to TRBJ1-2; 7 nucleotides line up with TRBD1. The germline CDR1 and CDR2 sequences are SGHDT and YYEEEE. There are 11 residues in the CDR3. The trim removed 4 bases at V and 7 bases at J, leaving 1 base unmatched. The CDR3 loop is CASSRDSGYTF. The CDR3 DNA is TGTGCCAGCAGCCGGGACAGTGGCTACACCTTC.